The rows below give T cell receptor beta chains drawn from one sample of a study of CD8 T cells in ankylosing spondylitis. TCRdb re-analysed the 5' RACE reads in MiXCR, keeping a single row per CDR3 protein. The data show 700,000 to 850,000 distinct CDR3 sequences, with around 11% seen just once and roughly 0.51% held by the top ten. The sample comprised blood, either unsorted or a sorted T cell fraction (not recorded which). These receptor sequences come from a male donor with ankylosing spondylitis. CDR3s include the opening cysteine and the closing phenylalanine or tryptophan. Fields, in order: V gene, clone size, D gene, J gene, CDR3 protein, CDR3 DNA. The D gene is left open where the match is weak. Expanded clones are given a class, and other clones once, few, many or no size at all.

>TRBV2|few|-|TRBJ1-2
CASSRAGSLEGGYTF
TGTGCCAGCAGTAGAGCCGGGTCCCTGGAGGGAGGCTACACCTTC
>TRBV20-1|-|-|TRBJ2-1
CSATGHLFEQFF
TGCAGCGCTACCGGGCACCTTTTTGAGCAGTTCTTC
>TRBV20-1|many|TRBD1|TRBJ1-2
CSAPRRDRIYGYTF
TGCAGTGCCCCACGCCGGGACAGAATCTATGGCTACACCTTC
>TRBV12-3/TRBV12-4|many|-|TRBJ2-7
CASSFRAVAQYF
TGTGCCAGCAGTTTCAGGGCAGTCGCGCAGTACTTC
>TRBV2|few|-|TRBJ2-3
CASSETRIVTDTQYF
TGTGCCAGCAGTGAAACGCGGATAGTCACAGATACGCAGTATTTT
>TRBV20-1|few|-|TRBJ1-1
CSARSYRGKGEAFF
TGCAGTGCTAGATCTTATCGGGGGAAGGGTGAAGCTTTCTTT
>TRBV12-3/TRBV12-4|few|-|TRBJ2-3
CASSLNPGSDTQYF
TGTGCCAGCAGTTTGAACCCAGGATCAGATACGCAGTATTTT
>TRBV4-2|few|TRBD2|TRBJ2-2
CASSPGLAGPRDTGELFF
TGTGCCAGCAGCCCGGGACTAGCGGGCCCTAGGGACACCGGGGAGCTGTTTTTT
>TRBV3-1|few|-|TRBJ2-5
CASSQDRQRTQYF
TGTGCCAGCAGCCAAGATCGACAGAGAACCCAGTACTTC
>TRBV6-5|-|-|TRBJ2-1
CASSYKGRGNNEQFF
TGTGCCAGCAGTTACAAGGGTAGGGGGAACAATGAGCAGTTCTTC
>TRBV12-3/TRBV12-4|few|-|TRBJ1-1
CASSSGHWNTEAFF
TGTGCCAGCAGTAGCGGACATTGGAACACTGAAGCTTTCTTT
>TRBV10-3|few|-|TRBJ1-1
CAISLGVARDSEAFF
TGTGCCATCAGCCTCGGGGTAGCGAGGGACTCTGAAGCTTTCTTT
>TRBV4-3|many|-|TRBJ1-6
CASSRLTGETLHF
TGCGCCAGCAGCCGGTTGACCGGGGAGACGCTCCACTTT
>TRBV9|-|-|TRBJ2-2
CASSVGSPIGELFF
TGTGCCAGTTCTGTGGGTTCACCCATCGGGGAGCTGTTTTTT
>TRBV6-1|few|TRBD1|TRBJ2-3
CASSQTFDRVGTDTQYF
TGTGCCAGCAGTCAAACCTTTGACAGGGTTGGCACAGATACGCAGTATTTT
>TRBV9|-|-|TRBJ1-5
CASSVDSHNQPQHF
TGTGCCAGCAGCGTAGACAGCCACAATCAGCCCCAGCATTTT
>TRBV11-2|-|-|TRBJ2-7
CASSLGAGMPYEQYF
TGTGCCAGCAGCTTAGGGGCGGGGATGCCTTACGAGCAGTACTTC
>TRBV6-2/TRBV6-3|few|-|TRBJ2-3
CASSYHQTDTQYF
TGTGCCAGCAGTTACCATCAGACAGATACGCAGTATTTT
>TRBV7-2|-|-|TRBJ1-1
CASSFYDNTEAFF
TGTGCCAGCAGCTTCTATGACAACACTGAAGCTTTCTTT
>TRBV29-1|many|-|TRBJ1-1
CSVVEGRRYTEAFF
TGCAGCGTTGTCGAGGGGAGAAGGTACACTGAAGCTTTCTTT
>TRBV5-4|-|TRBD2|TRBJ2-1
CASSPGLAASYNEQFF
TGTGCCAGCAGTCCAGGACTAGCGGCCTCCTACAATGAGCAGTTCTTC
>TRBV29-1|-|TRBD2|TRBJ2-3
CSVVLAGSTDTQYF
TGCAGCGTTGTACTAGCGGGCAGCACAGATACGCAGTATTTT
>TRBV10-3|-|TRBD1|TRBJ2-7
CAISAGTGSYEQYF
TGTGCCATCAGTGCCGGGACAGGGAGCTACGAGCAGTACTTC
>TRBV20-1|few|TRBD1|TRBJ2-1
CSARTGTGGLNLPYNEQFF
TGCAGTGCCAGGACCGGGACAGGGGGCCTCAACTTACCCTACAATGAGCAGTTCTTC
>TRBV20-1|few|-|TRBJ1-5
CSARGGKGDQHF
TGCAGTGCTAGGGGAGGAAAGGGGGACCAGCATTTT
>TRBV24-1|few|-|TRBJ2-5
CATSVQGSETQYF
TGTGCCACCAGTGTTCAGGGGTCGGAGACCCAGTACTTC
>TRBV6-1|many|TRBD1|TRBJ2-3
CASWTGGPDTQYF
TGTGCCAGCTGGACAGGGGGCCCAGATACGCAGTATTTT
>TRBV9|-|-|TRBJ1-1
CASSGAPLGEAFF
TGTGCCAGCAGCGGAGCTCCTCTGGGTGAAGCTTTCTTT
>TRBV4-3|few|-|TRBJ2-1
CASSPTVADLSYNEQFF
TGCGCCAGCAGCCCAACAGTGGCGGACCTCTCCTACAATGAGCAGTTCTTC
>TRBV28|-|-|TRBJ2-1
CASSLGNSQFSYNEQFF
TGTGCCAGCAGTTTAGGAAACAGTCAATTTTCCTACAATGAGCAGTTCTTC
>TRBV29-1|few|-|TRBJ1-3
CSVQRRGAGNTIYF
TGCAGCGTCCAACGCAGGGGAGCTGGAAACACCATATATTTT
>TRBV4-2|many|-|TRBJ1-3
CASSQVGASGNTIYF
TGTGCCAGCAGCCAAGTGGGGGCGTCTGGAAACACCATATATTTT
>TRBV20-1|-|TRBD2|TRBJ2-5
CCARERGLAAQETQYF
TGCTGTGCTAGAGAGAGGGGACTAGCGGCACAAGAGACCCAGTACTTC
>TRBV7-3|-|TRBD1|TRBJ1-2
CASRGTGGSGYTF
TGTGCCAGCAGAGGGACAGGGGGTAGTGGCTACACCTTC
>TRBV7-6|few|-|TRBJ2-5
CASSPTSFQETQYF
TGTGCCAGCAGTCCGACCTCTTTCCAAGAGACCCAGTACTTC
>TRBV29-1|few|-|TRBJ2-1
CSAGSQGSYNEQFF
TGCAGCGCCGGTTCACAGGGCTCCTACAATGAGCAGTTCTTC
>TRBV25-1|-|-|TRBJ2-3
CASSDFRDDTDTQYF
TGTGCCAGCAGTGATTTCCGGGACGACACAGATACGCAGTATTTT
>TRBV24-1|few|-|TRBJ2-1
CATSGTYSYNEQFF
TGTGCCACCAGCGGGACTTACTCCTACAATGAGCAGTTCTTC
>TRBV7-9|few|-|TRBJ2-2
CASSSTDRGELFF
TGTGCCAGCAGCTCCACCGACAGAGGGGAGCTGTTTTTT
>TRBV4-1|-|TRBD1|TRBJ2-6
CASSQDLRDGEDRGTGANVLTF
TGCGCCAGCAGCCAAGATCTGAGAGACGGTGAGGACAGGGGAACTGGGGCCAACGTCCTGACTTTC
>TRBV4-3|few|TRBD1|TRBJ2-5
CASSQDLVRGQVKTQYF
TGCGCCAGCAGCCAAGATCTGGTCAGGGGGCAGGTAAAGACCCAGTACTTC
>TRBV21-1|few|-|TRBJ1-5
CASSSEGSNQPQHF
TGTGCCAGCAGCTCTGAGGGTAGCAATCAGCCCCAGCATTTT
>TRBV28|-|-|TRBJ1-1
CASSPIWGKNTEAFF
TGTGCCAGCAGTCCGATTTGGGGGAAAAACACTGAAGCTTTCTTT
>TRBV20-1|-|-|TRBJ2-1
CSAIEGGWNEQFF
TGCAGTGCTATCGAAGGGGGGTGGAATGAGCAGTTCTTC
>TRBV10-3|many|TRBD2|TRBJ2-1
CAIRTSQTSGSYHNEQFF
TGTGCCATCAGGACCAGTCAGACTAGCGGGAGCTACCACAATGAGCAGTTCTTC